The entry below describes one TCR beta chain. Its target is unknown. This entry is derived from a study of cytomegalovirus exposure and HLA in healthy donors. Study conclusions and caveats: Reportedly, HLA-A and HLA-B alleles of most subjects were accurately predicted from TCR beta.

The PCR was carried out with 60 Vbeta primers and 13 Jbeta primers. Measured with immunoSEQ multiplex PCR; TCRdb has only the in-frame clones, and not every one. The sample carries some 200,000 clones, roughly 76% recorded once. The ends were cut back, 4 bases at V and 5 bases at J, with 7 bases in the middle. Germline V gene lookup returns CDR1 SGHTS and CDR2 YDEGEE. The CDR3 is 12 residues long. Everyone who donated was a healthy bone marrow donor. The chain recombines TRBV5-8 with TRBJ1-5, with D unresolved. This sequence originates from a man aged 40-55 years in good health and CMV-seropositive. Sequencing input: PBMCs. The CDR3 DNA reads TGTGCCAGCAGCACCAGCGATCAGCCCCAGCATTTT. Translated: CASSTSDQPQHF.